This is a list of T cell receptor beta chains from one sample in a study of blood T cell repertoires in COVID-19. Assay: immunoSEQ multiplex PCR; the TCRdb copy retains only in-frame clones and omits some. The sample lists some 70,000 clones, roughly 82% occurring once. The sequencing sample was made of peripheral blood. These receptors were obtained from a woman in her fifties or sixties with acute or convalescent COVID-19. Both conserved end residues are part of each CDR3. Fields, in order: V gene, D gene, clone size, J gene, CDR3 protein, CDR3 DNA. A D gene is named only where the DNA matches it firmly. The size entry is marked missing in some rows and otherwise reads once, few, many or a size class.

v_call: TRBV15; d_call: TRBD2; clone_size: -; j_call: TRBJ2-5; cdr3_aa: CATSRVRGGRYGFPRPETQYF; cdr3_nt: TGTGCCACCAGCAGAGTCCGGGGGGGACGATATGGGTTCCCCCGCCCAGAGACCCAGTACTTC
v_call: TRBV5-6; d_call: -; clone_size: -; j_call: TRBJ2-7; cdr3_aa: CASSFVGSKSYEQYF; cdr3_nt: TGTGCCAGCAGCTTTGTCGGGTCAAAATCCTACGAGCAGTACTTC
v_call: TRBV15; d_call: -; clone_size: -; j_call: TRBJ2-7; cdr3_aa: CATSPRTSHEQYF; cdr3_nt: TGTGCCACCAGCCCCCGGACTTCCCACGAGCAGTACTTC
v_call: TRBV6-1; d_call: TRBD1; clone_size: -; j_call: TRBJ1-3; cdr3_aa: CASSENPGQGGNTIYF; cdr3_nt: TGTGCCAGCAGTGAGAATCCGGGACAGGGTGGAAACACCATATATTTT
v_call: TRBV7-9; d_call: -; clone_size: -; j_call: TRBJ2-7; cdr3_aa: CASSSTGPFSYEQYF; cdr3_nt: TGTGCCAGCAGCTCCACAGGCCCCTTCTCCTACGAGCAGTACTTC
v_call: TRBV3-1/TRBV3-2; d_call: -; clone_size: -; j_call: TRBJ1-1; cdr3_aa: CASSPQTGNTEAFF; cdr3_nt: TGTGCCAGCAGCCCCCAGACAGGGAACACTGAAGCTTTCTTT
v_call: TRBV6-4; d_call: TRBD1; clone_size: -; j_call: TRBJ1-1; cdr3_aa: CASKVYGTEHMNTEAFF; cdr3_nt: TGTGCCAGCAAAGTTTACGGGACAGAACACATGAACACTGAAGCTTTCTTT
v_call: TRBV14; d_call: -; clone_size: -; j_call: TRBJ1-6; cdr3_aa: CASSQRTVAGSPLHF; cdr3_nt: TGTGCCAGCAGCCAACGGACAGTAGCGGGTTCACCCCTCCACTTT
v_call: TRBV3-1/TRBV3-2; d_call: TRBD2; clone_size: -; j_call: TRBJ2-3; cdr3_aa: CASSQTWGGSMPDTQYF; cdr3_nt: TGTGCCAGCAGCCAGACATGGGGCGGGAGTATGCCAGATACGCAGTATTTT
v_call: TRBV11-3; d_call: -; clone_size: -; j_call: TRBJ2-1; cdr3_aa: CASSLMGGSYNEQFF; cdr3_nt: TGTGCCAGCAGCTTAATGGGGGGTTCCTACAATGAGCAGTTCTTC
v_call: TRBV4-2; d_call: -; clone_size: -; j_call: TRBJ1-2; cdr3_aa: CASSQDTIGLDQYGYTF; cdr3_nt: TGTGCCAGCAGCCAAGATACTATAGGACTCGACCAGTATGGCTACACCTTC
v_call: TRBV19; d_call: -; clone_size: -; j_call: TRBJ1-6; cdr3_aa: CASTTSREAASVSSYNSPLHF; cdr3_nt: TGTGCCAGTACCACAAGTCGGGAGGCTGCCTCCGTTAGCTCCTATAATTCACCCCTCCACTTT
v_call: TRBV9; d_call: -; clone_size: few; j_call: TRBJ1-6; cdr3_aa: CASSVDPSGQGNSPLHF; cdr3_nt: TGTGCCAGCAGCGTAGACCCCTCCGGGCAGGGGAATTCACCCCTCCACTTT
v_call: TRBV5-8; d_call: TRBD2; clone_size: -; j_call: TRBJ2-5; cdr3_aa: CASSSGTSGGISETQYF; cdr3_nt: TGTGCCAGCAGCTCCGGGACTAGCGGGGGGATCTCAGAGACCCAGTACTTC
v_call: TRBV18; d_call: TRBD1; clone_size: -; j_call: TRBJ2-7; cdr3_aa: CASSPSAGGGHEQYF; cdr3_nt: TGTGCCAGCTCACCTTCAGCAGGGGGCGGCCACGAGCAGTACTTC
v_call: TRBV7-3; d_call: -; clone_size: -; j_call: TRBJ1-5; cdr3_aa: CASSLKLPCREVSRGNQPQHF; cdr3_nt: TGTGCCAGCAGCTTAAAACTTCCCTGCAGGGAAGTATCTCGTGGCAATCAGCCCCAGCATTTT
v_call: TRBV6-6; d_call: TRBD2; clone_size: -; j_call: TRBJ2-1; cdr3_aa: CASSKGGLAGANEQFF; cdr3_nt: TGTGCCAGCAGCAAGGGTGGACTAGCGGGGGCTAATGAGCAGTTCTTC
v_call: TRBV28; d_call: -; clone_size: -; j_call: TRBJ1-4; cdr3_aa: CASSPDRYNEKLFF; cdr3_nt: TGTGCCAGCAGTCCAGACAGGTATAATGAAAAACTGTTTTTT
v_call: TRBV24-1; d_call: -; clone_size: -; j_call: TRBJ1-1; cdr3_aa: CAASQGNTEAFF; cdr3_nt: TGTGCCGCCAGTCAGGGGAACACTGAAGCTTTCTTT
v_call: TRBV6-5; d_call: TRBD1; clone_size: -; j_call: TRBJ1-5; cdr3_aa: CASRTGDNQPQHF; cdr3_nt: TGTGCCAGTAGGACAGGCGATAATCAGCCCCAGCATTTT
v_call: TRBV18; d_call: TRBD1; clone_size: -; j_call: TRBJ1-5; cdr3_aa: CASSPGTGGSQPQHF; cdr3_nt: TGTGCCAGCTCACCCGGGACAGGGGGAAGTCAGCCCCAGCATTTT
v_call: TRBV6-1; d_call: -; clone_size: -; j_call: TRBJ2-5; cdr3_aa: CASSDQGLTETQYF; cdr3_nt: TGTGCCAGCAGTGATCAGGGGCTGACGGAGACCCAGTACTTC
v_call: TRBV7-8; d_call: -; clone_size: -; j_call: TRBJ1-4; cdr3_aa: CASSLVTGVNEKLFF; cdr3_nt: TGTGCCAGCAGCTTAGTGACAGGCGTTAATGAAAAACTGTTTTTT
v_call: TRBV5-1; d_call: TRBD2; clone_size: -; j_call: TRBJ2-1; cdr3_aa: CASSLMAGGYNEQFF; cdr3_nt: TGCGCCAGCAGCTTGATGGCGGGAGGGTACAATGAGCAGTTCTTC
v_call: TRBV5-5; d_call: TRBD1; clone_size: once; j_call: TRBJ1-1; cdr3_aa: CASSPDRVGPDTEAFF; cdr3_nt: TGTGCCAGCAGCCCGGACAGGGTGGGCCCGGACACTGAAGCTTTCTTT
v_call: TRBV3-1/TRBV3-2; d_call: TRBD1; clone_size: -; j_call: TRBJ1-2; cdr3_aa: CASSRGQAGGYTF; cdr3_nt: TGTGCCAGCAGCCGCGGACAGGCTGGTGGCTACACCTTC
v_call: TRBV11-2; d_call: TRBD1; clone_size: -; j_call: TRBJ1-5; cdr3_aa: CASSPRGTGDQPQHF; cdr3_nt: TGTGCCAGCAGCCCCCGAGGGACAGGGGATCAGCCCCAGCATTTT
v_call: TRBV12-3/TRBV12-4; d_call: -; clone_size: -; j_call: TRBJ2-5; cdr3_aa: CASSLAQVKTQYF; cdr3_nt: TGTGCCAGCAGTTTAGCTCAGGTGAAGACCCAGTACTTC
v_call: TRBV5-6; d_call: TRBD1; clone_size: -; j_call: TRBJ2-3; cdr3_aa: CASKGQVSTDTQYF; cdr3_nt: TGTGCCAGCAAGGGACAGGTCAGCACAGATACGCAGTATTTT
v_call: TRBV2; d_call: TRBD1; clone_size: few; j_call: TRBJ2-7; cdr3_aa: CASSLGQGISYEQYF; cdr3_nt: TGTGCCAGCAGTTTGGGACAGGGTATCTCCTACGAGCAGTACTTC
v_call: TRBV7-9; d_call: TRBD1; clone_size: -; j_call: TRBJ1-2; cdr3_aa: CASSRTGSRYGYTF; cdr3_nt: TGTGCCAGCAGCCGGACAGGGTCCCGCTATGGCTACACCTTC
v_call: TRBV30; d_call: -; clone_size: -; j_call: TRBJ1-3; cdr3_aa: CAWRRTASITIYF; cdr3_nt: TGTGCCTGGCGACGGACAGCTTCGATCACCATATATTTT
v_call: TRBV6-5; d_call: -; clone_size: -; j_call: TRBJ1-5; cdr3_aa: CASSYGGGGQPQHF; cdr3_nt: TGTGCCAGCAGTTACGGCGGGGGGGGGCAGCCCCAGCATTTT
v_call: TRBV6-1; d_call: -; clone_size: few; j_call: TRBJ2-2; cdr3_aa: CASSEFPGTIKGELFF; cdr3_nt: TGTGCCAGCAGTGAATTCCCGGGAACGATTAAGGGGGAGCTGTTTTTT
v_call: TRBV30; d_call: TRBD2; clone_size: -; j_call: TRBJ2-4; cdr3_aa: CAWSRTSGKNIQYF; cdr3_nt: TGTGCCTGGTCCCGGACTAGCGGGAAAAACATTCAGTACTTC
v_call: TRBV7-9; d_call: -; clone_size: -; j_call: TRBJ2-7; cdr3_aa: CASSLGGVEVQYF; cdr3_nt: TGTGCCAGCAGCTTAGGGGGGGTGGAGGTGCAGTACTTC
v_call: TRBV7-2; d_call: TRBD1; clone_size: -; j_call: TRBJ1-5; cdr3_aa: CASSTTGTGLGSNQPQHF; cdr3_nt: TGTGCCAGCAGCACAACCGGGACAGGGCTCGGTAGCAATCAGCCCCAGCATTTT
v_call: TRBV7-9; d_call: -; clone_size: -; j_call: TRBJ1-4; cdr3_aa: CASSPDSYNEKLFF; cdr3_nt: TGTGCCAGCAGCCCAGACAGTTATAATGAAAAACTGTTTTTT
v_call: TRBV5-6; d_call: -; clone_size: -; j_call: TRBJ2-7; cdr3_aa: CASSLWRVLSYEQYF; cdr3_nt: TGTGCCAGCAGCTTGTGGAGAGTCCTATCCTACGAGCAGTACTTC
v_call: TRBV15; d_call: -; clone_size: -; j_call: TRBJ2-4; cdr3_aa: CATSREGQGSIQYF; cdr3_nt: TGTGCCACCAGCAGAGAAGGGCAGGGGAGCATTCAGTACTTC
v_call: TRBV28; d_call: -; clone_size: few; j_call: TRBJ1-6; cdr3_aa: CASRRQGLFYSPLHF; cdr3_nt: TGTGCCAGCAGGCGCCAGGGTCTCTTTTATTCACCCCTCCACTTT
v_call: TRBV6-1; d_call: -; clone_size: -; j_call: TRBJ1-2; cdr3_aa: CASSEQRYTERRGYTF; cdr3_nt: TGTGCCAGCAGTGAACAACGCTACACCGAGAGGCGGGGCTACACCTTC
v_call: TRBV6-6; d_call: -; clone_size: -; j_call: TRBJ2-5; cdr3_aa: CASSRSRTRGETQYF; cdr3_nt: TGTGCCAGCAGTCGATCGCGCACTAGGGGGGAGACCCAGTACTTC
v_call: TRBV6-2/TRBV6-3; d_call: -; clone_size: -; j_call: TRBJ1-1; cdr3_aa: CASRYQRTEAFF; cdr3_nt: TGTGCCAGCAGGTACCAGAGGACTGAAGCTTTCTTT
v_call: TRBV2; d_call: -; clone_size: -; j_call: TRBJ1-1; cdr3_aa: CASSDSLTDEAFF; cdr3_nt: TGTGCCAGCAGTGATAGTCTGACAGATGAAGCTTTCTTT
v_call: TRBV19; d_call: TRBD2; clone_size: -; j_call: TRBJ2-2; cdr3_aa: CASRYPKPGLAGAGELFF; cdr3_nt: TGTGCCAGTAGATATCCCAAACCGGGACTAGCGGGAGCCGGGGAGCTGTTTTTT
v_call: TRBV5-4; d_call: -; clone_size: -; j_call: TRBJ1-2; cdr3_aa: CASSSQSNYGYTF; cdr3_nt: TGTGCCAGCAGCTCACAGTCTAACTATGGCTACACCTTC
v_call: TRBV5-1; d_call: TRBD2; clone_size: -; j_call: TRBJ2-1; cdr3_aa: CASSLGIGTSGRIDEQFF; cdr3_nt: TGCGCCAGCAGCTTGGGAATAGGGACTAGCGGGAGAATCGATGAGCAGTTCTTC
v_call: TRBV11-3; d_call: TRBD1; clone_size: -; j_call: TRBJ2-5; cdr3_aa: CASSFGRGQETQYF; cdr3_nt: TGTGCCAGCAGCTTTGGCAGGGGGCAAGAGACCCAGTACTTC
v_call: TRBV6-1; d_call: -; clone_size: -; j_call: TRBJ1-2; cdr3_aa: CASSEYSNYGYTF; cdr3_nt: TGTGCCAGCAGTGAATACAGTAACTATGGCTACACCTTC
v_call: TRBV18; d_call: TRBD1; clone_size: -; j_call: TRBJ1-4; cdr3_aa: CASSPGSTGANEKLFF; cdr3_nt: TGTGCCAGCTCACCAGGCTCGACAGGGGCCAATGAAAAACTGTTTTTT
v_call: TRBV19; d_call: -; clone_size: -; j_call: TRBJ2-2; cdr3_aa: CASSLRHNTGELFF; cdr3_nt: TGTGCCAGTAGTCTCCGACATAACACCGGGGAGCTGTTTTTT
v_call: TRBV28; d_call: -; clone_size: -; j_call: TRBJ1-3; cdr3_aa: CASKQLGNTIYF; cdr3_nt: TGTGCCAGCAAACAGCTTGGAAACACCATATATTTT
v_call: TRBV28; d_call: -; clone_size: -; j_call: TRBJ1-1; cdr3_aa: CASFPPASTEAFF; cdr3_nt: TGTGCCAGCTTTCCCCCTGCCAGCACTGAAGCTTTCTTT
v_call: TRBV25-1; d_call: -; clone_size: -; j_call: TRBJ1-1; cdr3_aa: CASGQPNTEAFF; cdr3_nt: TGTGCCAGCGGGCAACCGAACACTGAAGCTTTCTTT
v_call: TRBV7-3; d_call: TRBD2; clone_size: -; j_call: TRBJ2-1; cdr3_aa: CASSLFPRGTSGRDNEQFF; cdr3_nt: TGTGCCAGCAGCTTATTCCCGCGCGGGACTAGCGGGAGGGACAATGAGCAGTTCTTC
v_call: TRBV27; d_call: -; clone_size: few; j_call: TRBJ1-5; cdr3_aa: CASTLSGAYNQPQHF; cdr3_nt: TGTGCCAGCACTCTTTCAGGGGCGTACAATCAGCCCCAGCATTTT
v_call: TRBV6-2/TRBV6-3; d_call: -; clone_size: -; j_call: TRBJ1-6; cdr3_aa: CASSYGGSGSPLHF; cdr3_nt: TGTGCCAGCAGTTACGGGGGCAGCGGTTCACCCCTCCACTTT
v_call: TRBV12-3/TRBV12-4; d_call: -; clone_size: -; j_call: TRBJ1-3; cdr3_aa: CASTRVPGTIYF; cdr3_nt: TGTGCCAGCACCCGGGTCCCCGGGACCATATATTTT
v_call: TRBV3-1/TRBV3-2; d_call: -; clone_size: few; j_call: TRBJ2-7; cdr3_aa: CASSRTGSYEQYF; cdr3_nt: TGTGCCAGCAGCCGAACAGGTTCCTACGAGCAGTACTTC